Shown below are 15 T cell receptor beta chains from a single sample sequenced in a study of CD4+ T cells in melanoma (dated by TCRdb to between 2021 and 2024). Library method: the immunoSEQ multiplex PCR assay. Not all clones reach the TCRdb copy of this immuneACCESS table, which keeps in-frame sequences only. Checked studies attribute under half of the gap to unresolved V genes and leave the rest unexplained. The sample data list around 18,000 clones, and around 82% of these were observed just once. Approximately 5% of the sample goes to the ten largest clones. The specimen was cells from a culture (not recorded whether cultured in vitro). All receptors derive from a human donor with melanoma.

The V and J genes are TRBV5-6 and TRBJ2-2, with D possibly matching TRBD2 (6 bases). Germline V gene sequence: CDR1 SGHDT, CDR2 YYEEEE. V lost 7 bases and J 5 bases, leaving 18 bases between the germline ends. The CDR3 sequence is 15 residues long. The CDR3 region is CASDHYGGRTGELFF. The CDR3 nucleotides read TGTGCCAGCGACCACTACGGGGGAAGAACCGGGGAGCTGTTTTTT.

The rearrangement uses TRBV29-1 and TRBJ2-5; maybe TRBD2 (5 bases). Germline V CDR1 and CDR2: SQVTM, ANQGSEA. V was shortened by 5 bases and J by 2 bases, with 9 bases between the two germline ends. This CDR3 contains 12 residues. The CDR3 loop reads CSVYSGQETQYF. CDR3 in DNA: TGCAGCGTTTATTCGGGGCAAGAGACCCAGTACTTC. The full variable domain, its missing parts supplied by reference TRBV29-1 and TRBJ2-5, is SAVISQKPSRDICQRGTSLTIQCQVDSQVTMMFWYRQQPGQSLTLIATANQGSEATYESGFVIDKFPISRPNLTFSTLTVSNMSPEDSSIYLCSVYSGQETQYFGPGTRLLVL.

The chain recombines TRBV5-6 with TRBJ1-3, with unresolved D. Germline lookup yields CDR1 SGHDT and CDR2 YYEEEE. The germline V and J ends were trimmed by 2 bases and 4 bases, with 10 bases remaining between them. The CDR3 is 14 residues long. DNA of the CDR3: TGTGCCAGCAGCTTCAGGTCCCAGGGAAACACCATATATTTT. Amino acids: CASSFRSQGNTIYF.

The CDR3 region is CASTEGGRELFF. CDR3 sequence (DNA): TGCGCCAGCACCGAAGGGGGGCGGGAACTGTTTTTT. The genes are TRBV5-1 and TRBJ1-4; a possible D gene is TRBD1 (6 bases). Germline-derived CDR1 and CDR2 are SGHRS and YFSETQ. The CDR3 contains 12 residues. V was cut by 6 bases and J by 12 bases, with 15 bases left in between.

The V and J genes are TRBV7-3 and TRBJ1-1; D not certain. This CDR3 contains 13 residues. Trimming removed 5 bases at V and 1 base at J, with 8 bases between. CDR1 SGHTA and CDR2 FQGTGA come from the germline V gene. The CDR3 nucleotides are TGTGCCAGCAGCCCCGGACGGAACACTGAAGCTTTCTTT. This sequence encodes CASSPGRNTEAFF. Using reference TRBV7-3 and TRBJ1-1 for the parts outside the CDR3, the full variable domain is GAGVSQTPSNKVTEKGKYVELRCDPISGHTALYWYRQSLGQGPEFLIYFQGTGAADDSGLPNDRFFAVRPEGSVSTLKIQRTERGDSAVYLCASSPGRNTEAFFGQGTRLTVV.

In DNA form, the CDR3 reads TGTGCCATCAGCGACCCGCCAGTAAAGTCTGGGTCCTACGAGCAGTACTTC. Its translation: CAISDPPVKSGSYEQYF. The gene calls are TRBV10-3 and TRBJ2-7; D is uncertain. V was trimmed by 6 bases and J by 1 base, leaving 22 bases between them. Germline V CDR1 and CDR2: ENHRY, SYGVKD. The CDR3 totals 17 residues.

This clone is a singleton in its sample. The chain carries TRBV2 and TRBJ2-1; no reliable D call. The CDR3 is 13 residues long. Trimming pared 5 bases from V and 6 bases from J, leaving 11 bases between. CDR1 and CDR2 (germline): SNHLY, FYNNEI. The CDR3 nucleotides read TGTGCCAGCAGTAGAAATCGACCCAATGAGCAGTTCTTC. Translating it yields CASSRNRPNEQFF.

The V gene is TRBV27, the J gene TRBJ2-3, with D maybe TRBD2 (6 bases). There are 14 residues in the CDR3. Trimming cost V 5 bases and J 0 bases, with 9 bases left between them. The germline gives CDR1 MNHEY, CDR2 SMNVEV (reference sequence). In nucleotides, the CDR3 is TGTGCCAGCAGTGAGCGGGCTAGCACAGATACGCAGTATTTT. It specifies CASSERASTDTQYF.

In this sample, this clone turned up a few times. This sequence joins TRBV2 and TRBJ2-5; 7 positions agree with TRBD2. This CDR3 region has 14 residues. V shed 3 bases and J 5 bases; nucleotides not matched to a gene: 6. The V gene's germline CDR1 is SNHLY and CDR2 FYNNEI. Written as DNA, the CDR3 is TGTGCCAGCAGTGAGAGAACTAGCGCGGAGACCCAGTACTTC. Its protein product is CASSERTSAETQYF.

This sequence joins TRBV9 and TRBJ1-2; a weak D match, TRBD1 (5 bases). The CDR3 loop spans 15 amino acids. Deletions cut 0 bases from V and 5 bases from J, with 14 bases between. The germline CDR1 and CDR2 sequences are SGDLS and YYNGEE. The CDR3 DNA reads as TGTGCCAGCAGCGTAGATCTGGGGCAGCGGTATGGCTACACCTTC. Translating it yields CASSVDLGQRYGYTF.

CDR3 bases: TGTGCCAGCAGCTTAAGGCTGAACACTGAAGCTTTCTTT. Translation gives CASSLRLNTEAFF. The chain uses TRBV7-2 and TRBJ1-1; D gene unclear. The germline gives CDR1 SGHTA, CDR2 FQGNSA. The CDR3 sequence is 13 residues long. V lost 2 bases and J lost 0, with 4 bases in between.

The genes are TRBV6-5 and TRBJ1-2; D is unresolved. The CDR3 length is 14 residues. Trimming cost V 0 bases and J 6 bases, with 11 bases left between them. The germline V gene has CDR1 MNHEY and CDR2 SVGAGI. The DNA for the CDR3 is TGTGCCAGCAGTTACTCGGTTGCGGCAAATGGCTACACCTTC. It specifies CASSYSVAANGYTF.

In its sample, this clone is medium-sized. The chain joins TRBV30 to TRBJ1-2; no reliable D call. Germline lookup yields CDR1 GTSNPN and CDR2 SVGIG (reference sequence). Trimming took 1 base from V and 4 from J, leaving 16 bases between them. The CDR3 has 15 amino acids. The CDR3 region has the DNA TGTGCCTGGAGTGGGAGGAGTCGGTCAAGCTATGGCTACACCTTC. It translates to CAWSGRSRSSYGYTF.

The rearrangement joins TRBV9 to TRBJ2-1; D not certain. Germline V gene sequence: CDR1 SGDLS, CDR2 YYNGEE. The CDR3 length is 14 residues. V lost 0 bases and J 4 bases, leaving 8 bases between the germline ends. This chain's CDR3 is CASSVVGSYNEQFF. The DNA for the CDR3 is TGTGCCAGCAGCGTAGTCGGCTCATACAATGAGCAGTTCTTC.

The chain carries TRBV7-9 and TRBJ2-7; D uncertain. V lost 4 bases to trimming and J lost 6 bases, with 13 bases between them. From germline, CDR1 is SEHNR and CDR2 FQNEAQ (reference sequence). The CDR3 consists of 13 residues. The CDR3 spells CASSSLAVPEQYF. The CDR3 DNA is TGTGCCAGCAGCTCCCTCGCGGTCCCCGAGCAGTACTTC.